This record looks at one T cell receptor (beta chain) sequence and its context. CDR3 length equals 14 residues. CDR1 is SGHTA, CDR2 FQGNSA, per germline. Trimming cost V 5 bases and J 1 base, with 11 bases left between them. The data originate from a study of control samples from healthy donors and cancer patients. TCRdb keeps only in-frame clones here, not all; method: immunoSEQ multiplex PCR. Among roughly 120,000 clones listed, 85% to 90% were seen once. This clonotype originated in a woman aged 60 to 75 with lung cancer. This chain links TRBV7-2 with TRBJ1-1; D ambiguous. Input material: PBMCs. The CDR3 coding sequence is TGTGCCAGCAGCCCTCGTAGGGCGAACACTGAAGCTTTCTTT. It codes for CASSPRRANTEAFF.